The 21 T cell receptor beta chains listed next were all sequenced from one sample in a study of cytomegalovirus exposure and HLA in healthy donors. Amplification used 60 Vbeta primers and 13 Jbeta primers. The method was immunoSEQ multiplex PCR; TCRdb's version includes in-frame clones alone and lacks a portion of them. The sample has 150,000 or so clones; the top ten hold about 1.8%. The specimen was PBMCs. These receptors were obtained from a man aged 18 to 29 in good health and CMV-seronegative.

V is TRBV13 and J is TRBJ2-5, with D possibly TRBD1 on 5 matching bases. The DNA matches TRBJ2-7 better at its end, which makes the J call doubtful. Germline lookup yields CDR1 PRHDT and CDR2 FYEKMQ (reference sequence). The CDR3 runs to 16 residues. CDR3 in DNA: TGTGCCAGCAGCCGGCATGACCGGACAACCTCCTACGAGCAGTACTTC. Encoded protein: CASSRHDRTTSYEQYF.

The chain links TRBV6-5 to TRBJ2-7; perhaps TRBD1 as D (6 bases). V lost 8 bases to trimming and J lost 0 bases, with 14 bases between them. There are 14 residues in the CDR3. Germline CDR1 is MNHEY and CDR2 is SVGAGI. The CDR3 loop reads CASGRTASSYEQYF. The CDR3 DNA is TGTGCCAGCGGCCGGACAGCCTCCTCCTACGAGCAGTACTTC.

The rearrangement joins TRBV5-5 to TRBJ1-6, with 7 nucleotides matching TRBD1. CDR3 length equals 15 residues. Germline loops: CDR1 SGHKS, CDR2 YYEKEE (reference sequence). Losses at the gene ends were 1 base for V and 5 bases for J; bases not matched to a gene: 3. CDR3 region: CASSLRDSDNSPLHF. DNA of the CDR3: TGTGCCAGCAGCTTGAGGGACAGCGATAATTCACCCCTCCACTTT.

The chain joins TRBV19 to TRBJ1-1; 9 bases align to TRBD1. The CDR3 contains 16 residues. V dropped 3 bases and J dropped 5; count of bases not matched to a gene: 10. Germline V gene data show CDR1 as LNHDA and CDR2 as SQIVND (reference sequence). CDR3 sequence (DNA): TGTGCCAGTAGTATTCGACAGGGACAGGGATTGACTGAAGCTTTCTTT. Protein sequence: CASSIRQGQGLTEAFF.

CDR3 protein: CASSPARGNGNQPQHF. CDR3 in DNA: TGTGCCAGCAGTCCCGCCCGGGGTAATGGTAATCAGCCCCAGCATTTT. The rearrangement uses TRBV28 and TRBJ1-5; the D is unclear. Looked up from germline, CDR1 is MDHEN and CDR2 is SYDVKM. V shed 5 bases and J shed 4 bases, with 18 bases lying between them. The CDR3 loop spans 16 amino acids.

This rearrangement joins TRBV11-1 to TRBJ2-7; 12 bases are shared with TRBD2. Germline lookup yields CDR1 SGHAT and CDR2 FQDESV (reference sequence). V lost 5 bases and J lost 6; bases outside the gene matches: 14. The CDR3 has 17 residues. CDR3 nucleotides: TGTGCCAGCAGCCCTATGACTAGCGGGGGAGCCTTAGTCGAGCAGTACTTC. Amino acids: CASSPMTSGGALVEQYF.

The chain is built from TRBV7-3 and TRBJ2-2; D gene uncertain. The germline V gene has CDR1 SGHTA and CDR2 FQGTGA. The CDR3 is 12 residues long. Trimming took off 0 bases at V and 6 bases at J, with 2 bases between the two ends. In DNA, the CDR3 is TGTGCCAGCAGCTTAACCTCCGGGGAGCTGTTTTTT. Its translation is CASSLTSGELFF.

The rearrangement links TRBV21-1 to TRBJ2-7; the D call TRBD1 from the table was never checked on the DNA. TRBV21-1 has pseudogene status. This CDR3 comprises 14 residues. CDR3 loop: CASSKGGGLNEQYF. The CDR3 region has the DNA TGTGCCAGCAGCAAAGGAGGGGGCCTCAACGAGCAGTACTTC.

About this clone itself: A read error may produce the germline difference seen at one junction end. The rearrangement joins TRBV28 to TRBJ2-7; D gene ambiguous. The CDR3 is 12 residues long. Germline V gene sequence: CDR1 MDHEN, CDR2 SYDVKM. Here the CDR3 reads CASTTSVLHQDF. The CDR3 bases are TGTGCCAGCACTACGTCGGTCCTGCATCAAGACTTC.

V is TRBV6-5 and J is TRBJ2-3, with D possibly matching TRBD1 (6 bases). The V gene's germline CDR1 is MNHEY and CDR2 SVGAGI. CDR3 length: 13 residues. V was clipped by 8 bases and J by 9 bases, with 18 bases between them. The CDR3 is CASGIQGVSTQYF. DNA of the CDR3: TGTGCCAGCGGTATACAGGGCGTGAGCACGCAGTATTTT.

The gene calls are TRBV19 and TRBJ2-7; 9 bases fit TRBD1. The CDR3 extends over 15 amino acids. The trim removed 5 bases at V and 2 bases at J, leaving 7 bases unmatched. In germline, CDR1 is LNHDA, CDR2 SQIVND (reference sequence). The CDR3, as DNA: TGTGCCAGTAGTTACGGGACAGGGAACCCCTACGAGCAGTACTTC. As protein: CASSYGTGNPYEQYF. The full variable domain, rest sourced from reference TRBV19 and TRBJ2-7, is DGGITQSPKYLFRKEGQNVTLSCEQNLNHDAMYWYRQDPGQGLRLIYYSQIVNDFQKGDIAEGYSVSREKKESFPLTVTSAQKNPTAFYLCASSYGTGNPYEQYFGPGTRLTVT.

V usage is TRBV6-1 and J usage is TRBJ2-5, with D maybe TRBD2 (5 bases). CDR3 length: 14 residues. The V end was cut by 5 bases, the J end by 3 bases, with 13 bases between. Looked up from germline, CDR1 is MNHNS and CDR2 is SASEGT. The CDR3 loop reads CASSPTDFKETQYF. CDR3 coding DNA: TGTGCCAGCAGTCCGACGGACTTCAAAGAGACCCAGTACTTC.

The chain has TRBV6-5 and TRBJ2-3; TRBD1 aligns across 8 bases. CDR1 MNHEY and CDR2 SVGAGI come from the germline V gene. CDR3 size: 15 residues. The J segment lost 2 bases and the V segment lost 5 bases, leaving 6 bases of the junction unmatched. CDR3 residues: CASSNTGQDTDTQYF. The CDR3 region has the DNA TGTGCCAGCAGTAACACGGGACAGGACACAGATACGCAGTATTTT.

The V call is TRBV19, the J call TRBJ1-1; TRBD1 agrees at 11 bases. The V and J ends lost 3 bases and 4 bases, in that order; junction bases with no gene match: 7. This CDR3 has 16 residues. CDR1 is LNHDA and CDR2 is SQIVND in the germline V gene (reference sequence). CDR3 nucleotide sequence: TGTGCCAGTAGTATTTCGGTCGGGACAGGGGGCACTGAAGCTTTCTTT. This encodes CASSISVGTGGTEAFF.

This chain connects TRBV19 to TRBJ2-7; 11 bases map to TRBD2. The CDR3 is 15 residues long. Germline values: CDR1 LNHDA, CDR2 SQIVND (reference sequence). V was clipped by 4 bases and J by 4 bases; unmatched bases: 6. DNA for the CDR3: TGTGCCAGTAGTAGCCTAGCGGGAGGCAATTACGAGCAGTACTTC. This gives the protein CASSSLAGGNYEQYF.

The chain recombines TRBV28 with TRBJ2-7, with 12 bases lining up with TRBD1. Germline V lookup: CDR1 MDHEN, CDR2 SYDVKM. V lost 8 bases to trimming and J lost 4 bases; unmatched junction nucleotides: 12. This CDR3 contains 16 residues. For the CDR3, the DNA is TGTGCCAGCGGTACGCCGGGACAGGGGGCAATATACGAGCAGTACTTC. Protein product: CASGTPGQGAIYEQYF. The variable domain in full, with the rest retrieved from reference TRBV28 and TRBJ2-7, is DVKVTQSSRYLVKRTGEKVFLECVQDMDHENMFWYRQDPGLGLRLIYFSYDVKMKEKGDIPEGYSVSREKKERFSLILESASTNQTSMYLCASGTPGQGAIYEQYFGPGTRLTVT.

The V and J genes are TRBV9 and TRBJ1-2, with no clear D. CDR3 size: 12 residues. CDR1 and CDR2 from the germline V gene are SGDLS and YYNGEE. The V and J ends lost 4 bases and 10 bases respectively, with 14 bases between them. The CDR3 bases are TGTGCCAGCAGCCCGAGGGCAGGCGCCTACACCTTC. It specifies CASSPRAGAYTF.

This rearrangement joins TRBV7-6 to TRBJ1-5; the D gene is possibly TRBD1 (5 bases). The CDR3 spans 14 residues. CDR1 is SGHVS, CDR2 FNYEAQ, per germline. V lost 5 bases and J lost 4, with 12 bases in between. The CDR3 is CASSPRGGNQPQHF. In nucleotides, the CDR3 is TGTGCCAGCAGCCCTAGGGGAGGTAATCAGCCCCAGCATTTT.

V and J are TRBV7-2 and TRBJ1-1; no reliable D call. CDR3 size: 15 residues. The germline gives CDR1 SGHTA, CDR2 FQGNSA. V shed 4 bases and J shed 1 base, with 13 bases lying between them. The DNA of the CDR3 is TGTGCCAGCAGCTCGGTCCTGGCAGGGAACACTGAAGCTTTCTTT. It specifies CASSSVLAGNTEAFF.

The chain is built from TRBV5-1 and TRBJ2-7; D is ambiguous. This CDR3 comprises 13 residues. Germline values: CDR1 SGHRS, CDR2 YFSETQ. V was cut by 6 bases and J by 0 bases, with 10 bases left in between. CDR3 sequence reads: CASKQATSYEQYF. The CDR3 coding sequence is TGCGCCAGCAAGCAAGCAACCTCCTACGAGCAGTACTTC. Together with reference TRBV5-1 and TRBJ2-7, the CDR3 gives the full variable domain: KAGVTQTPRYLIKTRGQQVTLSCSPISGHRSVSWYQQTPGQGLQFLFEYFSETQRNKGNFPGRFSGRQFSNSRSEMNVSTLELGDSALYLCASKQATSYEQYFGPGTRLTVT.

CDR3 in amino acids: CASSLFGQGQETQYF. DNA for the CDR3: TGTGCCAGCAGTTTATTCGGGCAGGGTCAAGAGACCCAGTACTTC. The chain carries TRBV28 and TRBJ2-5; D is perhaps TRBD1 (5 bases). Germline loops: CDR1 MDHEN, CDR2 SYDVKM. V was pared by 1 base and J by 2 bases, with 11 bases between. The CDR3 has 15 residues.